A single sample gave rise to the 4 T cell receptor beta chains below, sequenced in a study of shared T cell receptors in the human thymus. Sequenced by immunoSEQ multiplex PCR; TCRdb stores in-frame clones only, minus some. The sample holds roughly 700,000 clones, around 89% seen once. These data were likewise used in another study, on human thymus T cells.

Sample: thymocytes. These receptors were taken from a boy in the first two years of life with a congenital heart defect.

J is TRBJ1-5 and V is TRBV5-5; TRBD1 aligns across 7 bases. The CDR3 has 15 amino acids. Germline V CDR1 and CDR2: SGHKS, YYEKEE (reference sequence). With 1 base clipped from V and 4 bases from J, the junction kept 5 bases outside the gene matches. In nucleotides, the CDR3 is TGTGCCAGCAGCTTGTTAGGGGGCGCGAATCAGCCCCAGCATTTT. Translating gives CASSLLGGANQPQHF.

V and J are TRBV5-1 and TRBJ2-1; 11 bases map to TRBD2. The CDR3 length is 15 residues. V dropped 4 bases and J dropped 5; count of bases not matched to a gene: 5. CDR1 and CDR2 from the germline V gene are SGHRS and YFSETQ. In DNA form, the CDR3 reads TGCGCCAGCAGCGCTAGCGGGAGGTCCGACAATGAGCAGTTCTTC. Translating gives CASSASGRSDNEQFF.

This chain uses TRBV6-1 with TRBJ2-3; 9 bases are shared with TRBD1. After removal of 3 bases from V and 3 bases from J, the junction contained 1 base not matched to a gene. CDR1 and CDR2 from the germline V gene are MNHNS and SASEGT. CDR3 length equals 14 residues. In nucleotides, the CDR3 is TGTGCCAGCAGTGACGGACAGGGGACAGATACGCAGTATTTT. Translated: CASSDGQGTDTQYF.

V is TRBV28 and J is TRBJ2-7, with 8 bases fitting TRBD1. This CDR3 has 17 amino acids. From germline, CDR1 is MDHEN and CDR2 SYDVKM. J was trimmed by 0 bases and V by 5 bases; bases with no gene match: 12. CDR3 residues: CASSPSTGTGSSYEQYF. CDR3 DNA sequence: TGTGCCAGCAGTCCCAGCACCGGGACAGGATCCTCCTACGAGCAGTACTTC.